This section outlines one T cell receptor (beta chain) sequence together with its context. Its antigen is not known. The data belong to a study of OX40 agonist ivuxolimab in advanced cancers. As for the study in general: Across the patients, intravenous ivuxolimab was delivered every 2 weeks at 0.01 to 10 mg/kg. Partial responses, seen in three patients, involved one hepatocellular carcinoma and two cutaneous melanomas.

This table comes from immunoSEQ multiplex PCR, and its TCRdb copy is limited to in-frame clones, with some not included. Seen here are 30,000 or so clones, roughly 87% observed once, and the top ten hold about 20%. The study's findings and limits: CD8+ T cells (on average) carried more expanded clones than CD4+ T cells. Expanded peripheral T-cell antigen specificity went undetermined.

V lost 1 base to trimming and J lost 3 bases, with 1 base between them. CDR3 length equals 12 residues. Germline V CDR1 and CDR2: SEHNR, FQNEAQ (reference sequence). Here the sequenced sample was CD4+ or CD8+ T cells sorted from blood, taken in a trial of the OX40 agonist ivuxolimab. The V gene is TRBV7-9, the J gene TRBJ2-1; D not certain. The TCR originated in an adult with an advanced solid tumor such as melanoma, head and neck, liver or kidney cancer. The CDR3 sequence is CASSLDYNEQFF. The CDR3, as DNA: TGTGCCAGCAGCTTAGACTACAATGAGCAGTTCTTC.